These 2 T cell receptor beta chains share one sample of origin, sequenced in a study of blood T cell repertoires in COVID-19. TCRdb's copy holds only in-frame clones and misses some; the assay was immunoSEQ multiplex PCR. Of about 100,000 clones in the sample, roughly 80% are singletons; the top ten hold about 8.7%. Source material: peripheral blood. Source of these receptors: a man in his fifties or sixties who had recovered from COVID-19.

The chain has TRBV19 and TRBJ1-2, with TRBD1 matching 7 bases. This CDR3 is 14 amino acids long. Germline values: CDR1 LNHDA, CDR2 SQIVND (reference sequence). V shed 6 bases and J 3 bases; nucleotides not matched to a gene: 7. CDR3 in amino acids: CASRRNRGDYGYTF. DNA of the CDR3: TGTGCCAGTAGGCGGAACAGGGGAGACTATGGCTACACCTTC.

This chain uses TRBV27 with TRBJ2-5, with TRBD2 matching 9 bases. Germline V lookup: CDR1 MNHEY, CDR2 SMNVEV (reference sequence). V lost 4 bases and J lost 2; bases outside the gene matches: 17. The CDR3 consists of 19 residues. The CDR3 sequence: CASSSLRAGGRRGQETQYF. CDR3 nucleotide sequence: TGTGCCAGCAGTTCCCTCCGGGCGGGGGGGCGAAGAGGACAAGAGACCCAGTACTTC.